The T cell receptor (beta chain) under discussion was sequenced for a study of CD8+ T cells in alopecia areata. Sequencing templates came from extracted RNA that was reverse transcribed into cDNA. Data came from immunoSEQ multiplex PCR; TCRdb stores just in-frame clones and leaves some out. The sample lists around 98,000 clones, around two fifths seen once, with 0.79% in the top ten. Trimming at V came to 6 bases and at J to 6 bases, leaving 8 bases not matched to a gene. Germline CDR1 reads WSHSY; CDR2 reads SAAADI. This CDR3 has 13 residues. The sequence was obtained from a human donor with alopecia areata. Sequencing used CD4+ T cells sorted from blood. The rearrangement links TRBV10-2 to TRBJ2-7; 7 nucleotides agree with TRBD1. The CDR3 sequence is CASSRDSAAEQYF. The CDR3 bases are TGCGCCAGCAGCCGGGACAGCGCCGCCGAGCAGTACTTC.